A single sample is the source of the 2 T cell receptor beta chains below, sequenced in a study of metastatic and nonmetastatic thyroid tumors. Using MiXCR, TCRdb reanalyzed the PCR reads. The table has some 22,000 clones, roughly 9.7% seen once. Each patient went into thyroid surgery without having received any treatment. The sample comprised blood. These receptors were taken from a female donor with papillary thyroid cancer or a benign thyroid nodule (not recorded which). Some clones in this sample may be carry-over from other donors' samples.

This clone was seen at least ten times. This chain uses TRBV28 with TRBJ2-5; D remains ambiguous. This CDR3 is built from 13 residues. Germline CDR1 MDHEN, CDR2 SYDVKM. Deletions cut 2 bases from V and 5 bases from J, with 9 bases between. CDR3 in DNA: TGTGCCAGCAGTTTAGGCCAGGCGGAGACCCAGTACTTC. Translation gives CASSLGQAETQYF.

This clone was detected a few times. This chain links TRBV3-1 with TRBJ1-6; D is unclear. The CDR3 runs 16 residues. Looked up from germline, CDR1 is LGHDT and CDR2 is YNNKEL (reference sequence). Trimming left V 0 bases short and J 9 bases short, with 15 bases between. CDR3 sequence: CASSQDFTSELSPLHF. The DNA for the CDR3 is TGTGCCAGCAGCCAAGATTTCACTTCGGAACTTTCACCCCTCCACTTT.